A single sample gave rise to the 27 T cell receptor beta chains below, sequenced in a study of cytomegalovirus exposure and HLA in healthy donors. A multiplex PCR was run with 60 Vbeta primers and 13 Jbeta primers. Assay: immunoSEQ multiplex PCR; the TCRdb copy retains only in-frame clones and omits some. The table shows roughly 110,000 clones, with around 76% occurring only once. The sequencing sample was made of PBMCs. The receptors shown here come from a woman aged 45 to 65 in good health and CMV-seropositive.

The CDR3: CASSPGTGGNTEAFF. DNA of the CDR3: TGTGCCAGCAGCCCGGGGACAGGGGGGAACACTGAAGCTTTCTTT. The chain employs TRBV5-4 and TRBJ1-1; 11 nucleotides line up with TRBD1. With 4 bases clipped from V and 1 base from J, the junction kept 3 bases outside the gene matches. Germline V gives CDR1 SGHNT, CDR2 YYREEE (reference sequence). The CDR3 is 15 residues long.

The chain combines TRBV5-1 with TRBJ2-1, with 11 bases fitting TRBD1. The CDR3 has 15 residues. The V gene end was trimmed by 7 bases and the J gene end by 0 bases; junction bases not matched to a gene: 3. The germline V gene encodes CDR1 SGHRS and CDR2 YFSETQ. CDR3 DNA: TGCGCCAGCGGACAGGGGGCCCACTCCTACAATGAGCAGTTCTTC. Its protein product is CASGQGAHSYNEQFF.

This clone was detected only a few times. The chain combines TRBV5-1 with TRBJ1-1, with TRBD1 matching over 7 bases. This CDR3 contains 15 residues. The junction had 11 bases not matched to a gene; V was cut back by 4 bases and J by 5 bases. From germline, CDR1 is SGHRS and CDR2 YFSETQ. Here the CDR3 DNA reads TGCGCCAGCAGCCGACAGGGATCGGTTCAAACTGAAGCTTTCTTT. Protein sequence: CASSRQGSVQTEAFF.

In DNA form, the CDR3 reads TGTGCCAGCAGAGACAGGGGAGAGTTTCAGCCCCAGCATTTT. Protein sequence: CASRDRGEFQPQHF. V usage is TRBV6-5 and J usage is TRBJ1-5; 8 positions agree with TRBD1. Trimming removed 6 bases from V and 6 bases from J; junction bases left unmatched: 7. The germline V gene encodes CDR1 MNHEY and CDR2 SVGAGI. CDR3 length: 14 amino acids.

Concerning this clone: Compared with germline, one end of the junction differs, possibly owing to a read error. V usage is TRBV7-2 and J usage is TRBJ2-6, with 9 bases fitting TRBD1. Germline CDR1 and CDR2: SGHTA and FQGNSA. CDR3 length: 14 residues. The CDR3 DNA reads TGTGCCAGCAGCGCCGAACAGGGGGCCAACGTCCCGACTTTC. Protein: CASSAEQGANVPTF.

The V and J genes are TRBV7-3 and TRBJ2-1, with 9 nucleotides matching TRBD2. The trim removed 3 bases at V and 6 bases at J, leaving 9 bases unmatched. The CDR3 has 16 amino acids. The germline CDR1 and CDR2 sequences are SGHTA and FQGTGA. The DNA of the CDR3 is TGTGCCAGCAGCTTCCAGGGGCGGGGGGGTATCAATGAGCAGTTCTTC. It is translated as CASSFQGRGGINEQFF. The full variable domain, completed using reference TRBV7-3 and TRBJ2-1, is GAGVSQTPSNKVTEKGKYVELRCDPISGHTALYWYRQSLGQGPEFLIYFQGTGAADDSGLPNDRFFAVRPEGSVSTLKIQRTERGDSAVYLCASSFQGRGGINEQFFGPGTRLTVL.

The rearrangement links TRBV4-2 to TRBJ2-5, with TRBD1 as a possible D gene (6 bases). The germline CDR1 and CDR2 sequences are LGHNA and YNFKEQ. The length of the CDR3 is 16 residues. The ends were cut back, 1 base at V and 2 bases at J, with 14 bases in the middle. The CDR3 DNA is TGTGCCAGCAGCCAAGGGGCAGGGGACCTACAAGAGACCCAGTACTTC. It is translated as CASSQGAGDLQETQYF.

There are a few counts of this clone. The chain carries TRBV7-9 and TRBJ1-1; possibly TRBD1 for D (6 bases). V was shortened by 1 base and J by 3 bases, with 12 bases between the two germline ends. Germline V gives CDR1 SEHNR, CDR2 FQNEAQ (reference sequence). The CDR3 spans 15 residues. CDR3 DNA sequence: TGTGCCAGCAGCTTAGGGGACATTGGACACACTGAAGCTTTCTTT. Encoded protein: CASSLGDIGHTEAFF.

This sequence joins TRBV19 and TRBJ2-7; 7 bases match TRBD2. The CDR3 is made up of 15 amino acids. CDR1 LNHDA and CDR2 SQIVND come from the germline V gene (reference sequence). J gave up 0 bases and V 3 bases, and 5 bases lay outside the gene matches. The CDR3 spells CASSIALAASYEQYF. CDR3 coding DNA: TGTGCCAGTAGTATTGCCCTAGCGGCCTCCTACGAGCAGTACTTC.

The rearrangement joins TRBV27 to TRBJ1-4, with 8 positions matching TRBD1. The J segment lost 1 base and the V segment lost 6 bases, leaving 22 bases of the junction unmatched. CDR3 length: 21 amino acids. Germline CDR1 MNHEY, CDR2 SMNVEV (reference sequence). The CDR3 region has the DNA TGTGCCAGCAGAAAACTTTTGTTACTCGGACAGGGTTTAGGAACTAATGAAAAACTGTTTTTT. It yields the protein CASRKLLLLGQGLGTNEKLFF.

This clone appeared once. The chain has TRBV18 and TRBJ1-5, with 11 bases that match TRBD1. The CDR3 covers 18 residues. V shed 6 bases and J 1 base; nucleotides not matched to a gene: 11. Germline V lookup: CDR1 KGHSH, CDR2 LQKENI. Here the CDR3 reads CASSRGPGQGVSNQPQHF. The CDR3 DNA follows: TGTGCCAGCTCTCGTGGACCGGGACAGGGGGTCAGCAATCAGCCCCAGCATTTT.

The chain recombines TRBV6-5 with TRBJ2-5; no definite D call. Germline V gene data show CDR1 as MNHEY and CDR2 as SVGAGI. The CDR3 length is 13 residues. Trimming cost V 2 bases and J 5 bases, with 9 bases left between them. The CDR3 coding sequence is TGTGCCAGCAGTTACGGAGCAGCGGAGACCCAGTACTTC. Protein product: CASSYGAAETQYF.

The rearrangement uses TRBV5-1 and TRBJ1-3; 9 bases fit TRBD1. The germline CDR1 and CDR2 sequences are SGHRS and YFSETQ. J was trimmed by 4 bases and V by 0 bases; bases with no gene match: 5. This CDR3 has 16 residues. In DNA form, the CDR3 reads TGCGCCAGCAGCTTGGCCGGACAGGGGCGGGGAAACACCATATATTTT. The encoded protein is CASSLAGQGRGNTIYF.

The CDR3 loop reads CASSLTGQGIQETQYF. CDR3 bases: TGCGCCAGCAGCTTGACTGGGCAGGGCATCCAAGAGACCCAGTACTTC. The V and J genes are TRBV5-1 and TRBJ2-5, with a tentative D call TRBD1 (5 bases). CDR3 length: 16 amino acids. V gave up 1 base and J gave up 1 base, with 14 bases separating them. Germline assignment: CDR1 SGHRS and CDR2 YFSETQ.

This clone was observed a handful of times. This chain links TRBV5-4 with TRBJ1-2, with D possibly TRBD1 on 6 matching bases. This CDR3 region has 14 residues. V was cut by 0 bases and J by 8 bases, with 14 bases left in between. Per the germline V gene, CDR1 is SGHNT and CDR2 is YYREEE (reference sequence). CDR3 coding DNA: TGTGCCAGCAGCTTGGATGCGGGGGCTCTGGGCTACACCTTC. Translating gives CASSLDAGALGYTF.

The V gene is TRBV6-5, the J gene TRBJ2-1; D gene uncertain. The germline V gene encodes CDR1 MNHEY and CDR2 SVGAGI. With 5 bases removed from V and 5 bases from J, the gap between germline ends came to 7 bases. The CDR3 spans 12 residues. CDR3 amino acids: CASSRHNNEQFF. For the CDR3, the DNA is TGTGCCAGCAGTCGACATAACAATGAGCAGTTCTTC.

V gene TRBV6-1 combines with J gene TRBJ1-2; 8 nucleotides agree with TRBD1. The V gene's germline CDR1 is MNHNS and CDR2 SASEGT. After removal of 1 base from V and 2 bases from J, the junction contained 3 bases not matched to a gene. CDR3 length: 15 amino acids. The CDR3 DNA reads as TGTGCCAGCAGTGAAGTGTCAGGGGGCAACTATGGCTACACCTTC. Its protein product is CASSEVSGGNYGYTF.

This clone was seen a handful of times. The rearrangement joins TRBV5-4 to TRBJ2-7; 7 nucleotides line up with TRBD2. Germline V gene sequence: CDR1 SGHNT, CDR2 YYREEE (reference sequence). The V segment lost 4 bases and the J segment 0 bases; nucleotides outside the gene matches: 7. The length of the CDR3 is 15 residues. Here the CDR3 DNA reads TGTGCCAGCAGCCTAGGACTAGGAATCTCCTACGAGCAGTACTTC. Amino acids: CASSLGLGISYEQYF.

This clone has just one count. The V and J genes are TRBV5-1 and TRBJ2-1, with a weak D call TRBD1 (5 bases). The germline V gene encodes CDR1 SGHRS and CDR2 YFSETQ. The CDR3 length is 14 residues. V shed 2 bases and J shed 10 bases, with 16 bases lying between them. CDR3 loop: CASSFSSQRTEQFF. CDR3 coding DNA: TGCGCCAGCAGCTTCTCCAGTCAACGGACAGAGCAGTTCTTC.

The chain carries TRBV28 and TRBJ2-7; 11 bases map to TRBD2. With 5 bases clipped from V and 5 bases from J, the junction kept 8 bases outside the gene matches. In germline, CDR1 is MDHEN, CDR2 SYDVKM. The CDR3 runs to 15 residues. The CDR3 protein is CASSPSSGGRNEQYF. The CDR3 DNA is TGTGCCAGCAGTCCCTCTAGCGGGGGGAGGAACGAGCAGTACTTC.

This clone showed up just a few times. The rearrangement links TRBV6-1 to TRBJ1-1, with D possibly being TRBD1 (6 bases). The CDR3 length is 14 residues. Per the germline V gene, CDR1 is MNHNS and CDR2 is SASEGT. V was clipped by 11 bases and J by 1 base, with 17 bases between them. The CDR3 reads CASTTGFWNTEAFF. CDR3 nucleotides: TGTGCCTCAACTACAGGGTTTTGGAACACTGAAGCTTTCTTT.

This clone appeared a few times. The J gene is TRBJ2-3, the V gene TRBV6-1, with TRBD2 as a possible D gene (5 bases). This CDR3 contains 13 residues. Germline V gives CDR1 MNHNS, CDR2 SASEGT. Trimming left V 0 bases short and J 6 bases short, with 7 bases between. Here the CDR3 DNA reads TGTGCCAGCAGTGAAGCTACGGGGGATACGCAGTATTTT. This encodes CASSEATGDTQYF.

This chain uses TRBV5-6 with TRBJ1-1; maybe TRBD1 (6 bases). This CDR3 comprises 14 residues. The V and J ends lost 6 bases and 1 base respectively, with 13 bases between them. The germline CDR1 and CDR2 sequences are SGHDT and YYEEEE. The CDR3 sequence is CASNEQGRNTEAFF. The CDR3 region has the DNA TGTGCCAGCAACGAACAGGGTCGGAACACTGAAGCTTTCTTT. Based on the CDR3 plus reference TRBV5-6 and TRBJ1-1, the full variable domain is DAGVTQSPTHLIKTRGQQVTLRCSPKSGHDTVSWYQQALGQGPQFIFQYYEEEERQRGNFPDRFSGHQFPNYSSELNVNALLLGDSALYLCASNEQGRNTEAFFGQGTRLTVV.

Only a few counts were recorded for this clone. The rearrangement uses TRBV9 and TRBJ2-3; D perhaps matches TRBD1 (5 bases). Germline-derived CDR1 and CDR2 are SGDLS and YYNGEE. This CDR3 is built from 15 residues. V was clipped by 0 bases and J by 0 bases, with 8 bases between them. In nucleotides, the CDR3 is TGTGCCAGCAGCGTAGTAGGGGCTAGCACAGATACGCAGTATTTT. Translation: CASSVVGASTDTQYF.

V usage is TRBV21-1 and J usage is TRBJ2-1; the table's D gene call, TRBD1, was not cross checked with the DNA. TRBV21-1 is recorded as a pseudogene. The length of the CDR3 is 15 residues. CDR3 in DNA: TGTGCCAGCAGCAAGTGGACAGGGGCGTACAATGAGCAGTTCTTC. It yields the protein CASSKWTGAYNEQFF.

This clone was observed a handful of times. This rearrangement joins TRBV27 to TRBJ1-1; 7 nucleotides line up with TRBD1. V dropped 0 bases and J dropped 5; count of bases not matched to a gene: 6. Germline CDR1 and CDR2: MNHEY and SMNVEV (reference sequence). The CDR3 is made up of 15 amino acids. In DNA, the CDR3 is TGTGCCAGCAGTTTATCGCAACAGGGGTCGACTGAAGCTTTCTTT. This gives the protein CASSLSQQGSTEAFF.

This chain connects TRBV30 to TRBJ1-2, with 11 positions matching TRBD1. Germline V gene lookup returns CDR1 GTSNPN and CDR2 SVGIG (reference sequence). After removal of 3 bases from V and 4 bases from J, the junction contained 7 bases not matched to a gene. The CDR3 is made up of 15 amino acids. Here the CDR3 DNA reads TGTGCCTGGAGGCCGGGACAGGGGGGCGCCTATGGCTACACCTTC. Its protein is CAWRPGQGGAYGYTF. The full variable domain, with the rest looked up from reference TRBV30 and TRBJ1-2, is SQTIHQWPATLVQPVGSPLSLECTVEGTSNPNLYWYRQAAGRGLQLLFYSVGIGQISSEVPQNLSASRPQDRQFILSSKKLLLSDSGFYLCAWRPGQGGAYGYTFGSGTRLTVV.